This TCR beta chain was recorded in a study of control samples from healthy donors and cancer patients. CDR1 and CDR2 (germline): SGHTA, FQGNSA. Trimming at V came to 3 bases and at J to 2 bases, leaving 3 bases not matched to a gene. The CDR3 is 14 residues long. TCRdb's table, derived via immunoSEQ multiplex PCR, lists solely in-frame clones and lacks some. The data contain roughly 370,000 clones, approximately 90% of them seen just once; the ten biggest clones take up around 6.8%. Material: PBMCs. The chain joins TRBV7-2 to TRBJ1-2, with 7 bases matching TRBD1. The receptor was isolated from a man between 35 and 55 years old with head and neck cancer. The chain's CDR3 is CASSFLTGNYGYTF. For the CDR3, the DNA is TGTGCCAGCAGCTTTTTGACAGGGAACTATGGCTACACCTTC.